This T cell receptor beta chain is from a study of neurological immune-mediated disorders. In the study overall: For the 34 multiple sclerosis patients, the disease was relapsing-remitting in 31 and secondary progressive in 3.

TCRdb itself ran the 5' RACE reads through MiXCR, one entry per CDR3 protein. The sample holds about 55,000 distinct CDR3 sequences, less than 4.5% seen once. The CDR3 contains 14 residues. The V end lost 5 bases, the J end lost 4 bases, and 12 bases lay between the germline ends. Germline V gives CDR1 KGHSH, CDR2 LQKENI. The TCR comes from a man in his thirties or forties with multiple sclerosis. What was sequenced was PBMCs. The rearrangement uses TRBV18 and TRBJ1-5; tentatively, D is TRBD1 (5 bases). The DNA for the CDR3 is TGTGCCAGCTCAGCGGGACGGGGAAATCAGCCCCAGCATTTT. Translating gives CASSAGRGNQPQHF.